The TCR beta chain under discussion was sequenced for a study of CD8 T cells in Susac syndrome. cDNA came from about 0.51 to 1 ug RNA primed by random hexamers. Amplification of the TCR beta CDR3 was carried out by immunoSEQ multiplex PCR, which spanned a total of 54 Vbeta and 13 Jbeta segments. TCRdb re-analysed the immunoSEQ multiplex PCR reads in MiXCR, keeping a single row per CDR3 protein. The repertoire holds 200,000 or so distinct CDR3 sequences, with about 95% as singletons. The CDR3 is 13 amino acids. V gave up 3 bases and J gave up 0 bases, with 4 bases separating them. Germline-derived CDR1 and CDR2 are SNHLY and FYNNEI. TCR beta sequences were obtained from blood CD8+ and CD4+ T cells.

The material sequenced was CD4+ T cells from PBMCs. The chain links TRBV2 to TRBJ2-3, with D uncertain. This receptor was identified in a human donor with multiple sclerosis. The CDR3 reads CASSDDSTDTQYF. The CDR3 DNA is TGTGCCAGCAGTGATGACAGCACAGATACGCAGTATTTT.